The subject of this entry is one TCR beta chain. The CDR3 sequence is 14 residues long. Germline-derived CDR1 and CDR2 are GTSNPN and SVGIG (reference sequence). Trimming cost V 5 bases and J 0 bases, with 11 bases left between them. The data were obtained in a study of OX40 agonist ivuxolimab in advanced cancers. As for the study in general: The treatment was a fully human IgG2 OX40 agonist, ivuxolimab.

Libraries were prepared by immunoSEQ multiplex PCR; TCRdb keeps only in-frame clonotypes and omits some of them. The data contain roughly 80,000 clones, over 90% of them singletons. The chain couples TRBV30 to TRBJ1-3, with no clear D. This TCR derives from an adult with an advanced solid tumor such as melanoma, head and neck, liver or kidney cancer. Sequencing used CD4+ or CD8+ T cells sorted from blood, obtained in a trial of the OX40 agonist ivuxolimab. This chain's CDR3 is CAWGEGDSGNTIYF. CDR3 DNA sequence: TGTGCCTGGGGAGAGGGAGACTCTGGAAACACCATATATTTT.